This T cell receptor beta chain was recovered during a study of shared clonotypes between healthy human individuals (dated by TCRdb to the early 2020s). Looking at the study overall: The cohort included three men and a couple of women between 18 and 49 years of age. Per donor, three plates each were used for CD4 naive and CD4 memory, two for CD8 naive, and one for CD8 memory. To increase sequencing depth and limit assay-specific biases, different laboratories used diverse techniques to prepare libraries and sequence TCR repertoires. Leukapheresis yielded between about 0.9 and 8.9 billion PBMCs per donor. The study deeply sequenced blood TCR repertoires of about 5 healthy adults to estimate repertoire size and the extent of clonotype sharing between individuals. What the authors observed across the whole study: Sampling was restricted to blood, and TCR repertoires in tissue are likely to differ from TCR repertoires in blood. Compared with non-shared clonotypes, clonotypes shared by all four sorted-subset donors had higher generation probabilities. When several donors were compared, the shared fraction of clonotypes was about 5.5% for naive CD4, less than 4% for naive CD8, 2% to 2.5% for memory CD4, and 0.3% to 0.5% for memory CD8. Based on pairwise subsampling, the degree of clonotype sharing among donors was expected to be affected by sequencing depth. Estimated clonotype richness was generally larger for naive than for memory subsets. Even with the large sequencing depth, rarefaction of the sorted-subset datasets indicated that sequencing was incomplete. The small number of donors limited the genetic and exposure-history diversity represented.

Using the deep immunoSEQ assay, TCR CDR3 regions were amplified from genomic DNA by multiplex PCR. Genomic DNA extracted from each cell subset was distributed evenly over all wells of several immunoSEQ 96-well plates, and each plate served as one replicate. Each replicate PCR for sorted subsets received about 220 ng genomic DNA, equal to tens of thousands of T cell genomes. Purified libraries were quantified with a Qubit 3.0 fluorometer, sized on a Bioanalyzer 2100, and re-quantified with the KAPA Library Quantification kit. A separate single-read 150-cycle Illumina NextSeq 550 flow cell was used to sequence each immunoSEQ 96-well plate. The authors' pipeline ran thus. Because only junctional sequences without quality scores were contained in the immunoSEQ output, filtering matching that applied to full-length reads could not be performed. Sequences were annotated with PyIR, a Python wrapper for IgBLAST v1.9, and V/J genes and CDR3 were assigned using IMGT germline references. Reads with weak V/J assignments (E-value above 1e-6), missing CDR3, stop codons, out-of-frame junctions, or ambiguous translated residues were removed. V3J clonotypes were defined as sequences sharing the same inferred V gene, J gene, and CDR3 amino acid sequence. The percentage overlap between two repertoires was calculated by dividing the number of shared unique clonotypes by the size of the smaller repertoire. Three approaches were used to assess repertoire richness: RTK rarefaction, the Chao1 estimator, and Recon v2.1 estimates of unobserved clonotypes. Generation probabilities for all TCRbeta clonotypes obtained by the gDNA method from a handful of donors were computed using OLGA. The source is immuneACCESS, and TCRdb retained only in-frame sequences with V and J called. Part of the clones is not carried over; for the studies checked, unresolved V genes explain less than half of this, and the remainder is unexplained. V and J calls and clone size are given by that table; D and trimming were obtained from the DNA. Across this sample there are a few million clones, with just over 90% seen only once. Clones ranked in the top ten supply 0.13% to 0.15% of the sample.

The donors were healthy, HIV-negative adults who had no recently reported acute infections or vaccinations. Every donor was a Caucasian adult living in Nashville, Tennessee, USA. CD4+ T cells were enriched by magnetic negative selection, after which naive cells were positively selected on CD45RA and the negative fraction was taken as the memory subset. Blood was collected by leukapheresis, and PBMCs were isolated by Ficoll-Histopaque density gradient centrifugation and then cryopreserved in liquid nitrogen vapor phase. Analytical flow cytometry was used to check the purity and quantity of each magnetically sorted T cell population. Each sorted fraction had its genomic DNA isolated and then quantified by UV absorbance on a Nanodrop 2000c. About this clone: This clone's antigen is unknown. Base quality data are lacking; no much larger clone is found one base away.

The sequenced sample was naive CD4+ T cells sorted from blood. Per the publication, the cell subset or site label means: CD45RA+ positively selected. The TCR comes from a man aged 18 to 29 in good health.

The base sequence is TGTGCCAGCAGCCCGGGGACAGGGTATATCACAGATACGCAGTATTTT. Its translation reads: CASSPGTGYITDTQYF. The chain employs TRBV11-2 and TRBJ2-3; 9 bases in the middle match TRBD1. CDR3 length: 16 amino acids, cysteine to phenylalanine. The only DNA kept is the CDR3, 48 bases in frame from the first base. The germline V gene specifies SGHAT as CDR1 and FQNNGV as CDR2. Germline trimming: 5 bases from V, 2 bases from J; junction bases outside gene matches: 8.